Listed here is a single T cell receptor (beta chain). What this receptor recognizes is not known. Per-base qualities were not stored, and no clone one base away is much larger. This entry comes from a study of graft-versus-host responses after intestinal transplantation (TCRdb year 2021). A note on the overall study: Multivisceral, liver-intestinal, or isolated intestinal transplants were received by the recipients. Every recipient was given anti-thymocyte globulin induction, then maintenance tacrolimus and steroids for around three years. The cohort enrolled about two dozen intestinal transplant recipients, one of whom was a retransplant, and a few patients without pretransplant specimens were excluded. Donor T cell macrochimerism was defined as a peak of at least 4% donor T cells among recipient peripheral blood mononuclear cells. Samples from a few later patients were sequenced in-house on an Illumina MiSeq with MiXCR processing rather than by the commercial service. Graft-versus-host and host-versus-graft alloreactive T cell clones were tracked in the graft, circulation and bone marrow after intestinal transplantation using bulk TCR-beta CDR3 sequencing. To identify alloreactive clones, pre-transplant mixed lymphocyte reaction products were sequenced and compared with unstimulated pre-transplant donor and recipient T cells. Beyond this particular receptor, the publication reports: GvH clones were detected in recipient bone marrow, and some appeared earlier in ileal mucosa or blood, consistent with an intestinal mucosal origin. Early after transplant, peak levels of circulating GvH clones were associated with declines in HvG clones. The conclusions were limited by the relatively low number and heterogeneity of the intestinal transplant patients. In patients with donor T cell macrochimerism, the allografts had high GvH to HvG T cell clonal ratios.

Library preparation used the immunoSEQ multiplex PCR assay. For most patients, genomic DNA was isolated with the Qiagen DNeasy Blood and Tissue Kit and shipped frozen to Adaptive Biotechnologies for TCR sequencing. For most patients, genomic DNA was subjected to high-throughput TCR-beta CDR3 sequencing by Adaptive Biotechnologies. As for the authors' bioinformatics: Adaptive's ImmunoSEQ software supplied the TCR sequencing data for around 19 patients, while MiXCR and VDJtools were used to process a few other patients. CD4 versus CD8 sorting errors were corrected by removing sequences found in both subsets at a frequency ratio below 5:1. CDR3 nucleotide sequences shared between donor and recipient were removed because their origin could not be assigned. Alloreactive clones required at least 2-fold expansion over unstimulated cells and minimum CFSE-low frequency of 0.002% (template counts) or 0.001% (read counts). Mappable clones were those detected in sequenced pre-transplant spleen, lymph node, or MLR CFSE-low populations of the donor or recipient. The cumulative frequency of alloreactive clones was calculated as a percentage of all sequences, weighted by copy number. This immuneACCESS table, as held by TCRdb, lists in-frame sequences with V and J called but not all clones. Of the missing ones, under half trace to an unresolved V gene in checked studies; the others have no known cause. V, J and clone size derive from that table, while D and trimming were established from the DNA sequence. The sample records roughly 93,000 clones, just under 95% of which are singletons. In total, the top ten clones hold roughly 0.36% of the sample.

The time point label, as the study defines it: cells obtained before transplantation from donor or recipient. CD3+CD4+ and CD3+CD8+ populations were FACS-sorted from unstimulated pre-transplant donor and recipient cells taken from spleen or lymph nodes. The trim is 4 bases for V and 0 bases for J, with a gap of 10 bases between the germline ends. The germline V gene encodes CDR1 MGHRA and CDR2 YSYEKL. The CDR3 numbers 14 residues from cysteine through phenylalanine. Of the read, only the CDR3 DNA is kept; its 42 bases are in frame from base 1. The TCR comes from a human donor who was the organ donor for an intestinal transplant. Here the sequenced sample was unstimulated CD8+ T cells sorted from spleen or lymph node cells, taken before transplant. The rearranged chain carries TRBV4-1 and TRBJ2-7; D gene: possibly TRBD1, on 5 matching bases. CDR3 reads: CASSPSRASYEQYF. The DNA sequence follows: TGCGCCAGCAGCCCCTCCAGGGCCTCCTACGAGCAGTACTTC.